The 20 T cell receptor beta chains in this list originate from one sample, sequenced in a study of blood T cell repertoires in COVID-19. Clones were sequenced by immunoSEQ multiplex PCR, and TCRdb holds only the in-frame ones, with some missing. In the table there are hundreds of thousands of clones, about 89% of which are singletons. The sequenced sample consisted of peripheral blood. Receptors were obtained from a woman aged 35 to 49 who had recovered from COVID-19.

V and J are TRBV5-1 and TRBJ2-7; 7 nucleotides align to TRBD2. CDR3 length equals 13 residues. The ends lost 3 bases at V and 3 bases at J; junction bases unmatched: 3. In germline, CDR1 is SGHRS, CDR2 YFSETQ. For the CDR3, the DNA is TGCGCCAGCAGCTCGGGACTATTCTACGAGCAGTACTTC. Translating it yields CASSSGLFYEQYF.

The chain couples TRBV2 to TRBJ1-1; D not certain. V was cut by 8 bases and J by 0 bases, with 13 bases left in between. CDR1 is SNHLY, CDR2 FYNNEI, per germline. The length of the CDR3 is 14 residues. The CDR3 sequence: CASVAGSMNTEAFF. The CDR3 nucleotides are TGTGCCAGCGTTGCAGGAAGCATGAACACTGAAGCTTTCTTT.

This chain connects TRBV9 to TRBJ2-5; 11 bases align to TRBD2. Germline assignment: CDR1 SGDLS and CDR2 YYNGEE. V lost 0 bases, J lost 1 base, and 8 bases stayed unmatched. The CDR3 length is 18 residues. The CDR3 region has the DNA TGTGCCAGCAGCGTAGGAATTCTAGCGGGGGGACCCCAAGAGACCCAGTACTTC. This translates into CASSVGILAGGPQETQYF.

This chain joins TRBV7-9 and TRBJ1-5; D is perhaps TRBD1 (5 bases). This CDR3 contains 13 residues. Germline V lookup: CDR1 SEHNR, CDR2 FQNEAQ (reference sequence). V was shortened by 0 bases and J by 6 bases, with 6 bases between the two germline ends. The chain's CDR3 is CASSLAQGQPQHF. In DNA, the CDR3 is TGTGCCAGCAGCTTAGCGCAGGGTCAGCCCCAGCATTTT.

The gene calls are TRBV14 and TRBJ2-5; D not certain. V lost 1 base, J lost 0 bases, and 12 bases lay in between. CDR3 length equals 16 residues. The germline V gene has CDR1 SGHDN and CDR2 FVKESK. In DNA form, the CDR3 reads TGTGCCAGCAGCCAAGGGCCACCCATGTACCAAGAGACCCAGTACTTC. Translating it yields CASSQGPPMYQETQYF.

J is TRBJ2-7 and V is TRBV28; 9 bases line up with TRBD1. The V gene's germline CDR1 is MDHEN and CDR2 SYDVKM. The CDR3 is 12 residues long. Trimming cost V 6 bases and J 7 bases; bases outside gene matches: 4. This chain's CDR3 is CASRGQGREQYF. The CDR3 DNA reads TGTGCCAGCAGGGGACAGGGTAGGGAGCAGTACTTC.

This chain uses TRBV6-5 with TRBJ2-7, with 7 bases identical to TRBD1. V shed 6 bases, J shed 2 bases, and the junction held 7 bases outside the gene matches. Germline V CDR1 and CDR2: MNHEY, SVGAGI. This CDR3 comprises 14 residues. The CDR3 region is CASRQTGTAYEQYF. The DNA for the CDR3 is TGTGCCAGCAGACAAACCGGGACAGCCTACGAGCAGTACTTC.

The chain recombines TRBV5-1 with TRBJ1-4; D perhaps matches TRBD1 (5 bases). Trimming removed 2 bases at V and 6 bases at J, with 14 bases between. The CDR3 runs 15 residues. Germline V gives CDR1 SGHRS, CDR2 YFSETQ. The CDR3 nucleotides read TGCGCCAGCAGCTTAAAGGGTCCGGGGGATGAAAAACTGTTTTTT. Translation gives CASSLKGPGDEKLFF.

This chain uses TRBV6-1 with TRBJ2-5, with a tentative D call TRBD2 (7 bases). Trimming took off 3 bases at V and 7 bases at J, with 12 bases between the two ends. The CDR3 length is 13 residues. Per germline, CDR1 MNHNS and CDR2 SASEGT. Written as DNA, the CDR3 is TGTGCCAGCAGTGAGGGGGGGCGGGGGACCCAGTACTTC. Its protein is CASSEGGRGTQYF.

The chain combines TRBV19 with TRBJ1-1, with 8 bases identical to TRBD1. The J segment lost 3 bases and the V segment lost 7 bases, leaving 16 bases of the junction unmatched. This CDR3 is built from 17 residues. Germline values: CDR1 LNHDA, CDR2 SQIVND (reference sequence). The CDR3 sequence: CASTRGNRGRMDTEAFF. The CDR3 coding sequence is TGTGCCAGTACCCGAGGCAACAGGGGGAGAATGGACACTGAAGCTTTCTTT. The full variable domain, completed using reference TRBV19 and TRBJ1-1, is DGGITQSPKYLFRKEGQNVTLSCEQNLNHDAMYWYRQDPGQGLRLIYYSQIVNDFQKGDIAEGYSVSREKKESFPLTVTSAQKNPTAFYLCASTRGNRGRMDTEAFFGQGTRLTVV.

This clone has a single count. CDR3 sequence (DNA): TGTGCCAGCAGCGTAGGAGGAACAGGGGGTCCCCGAGAGACCCAGTACTTC. It encodes CASSVGGTGGPRETQYF. The chain is built from TRBV9 and TRBJ2-5, with TRBD1 matching over 8 bases. The V and J ends lost 0 bases and 4 bases, in that order; junction bases with no gene match: 11. The CDR3 loop spans 17 amino acids. Germline V gene sequence: CDR1 SGDLS, CDR2 YYNGEE.

As DNA, the CDR3 is TGTGCCAGCAGCTTAAGGACAGGCTCCTACAATGAGCAGTTCTTC. The encoded protein is CASSLRTGSYNEQFF. The chain carries TRBV7-9 and TRBJ2-1; TRBD1 matches 7 bases. The CDR3 totals 15 residues. Trimming took 2 bases from V and 0 from J; bases not matched to a gene: 1. Germline loops: CDR1 SEHNR, CDR2 FQNEAQ (reference sequence).

This chain links TRBV19 with TRBJ2-5; no clear D. Germline V gene data show CDR1 as LNHDA and CDR2 as SQIVND (reference sequence). Trimming shortened V by 3 bases and J by 5 bases, and 10 bases separated the two germline ends. The CDR3 runs 13 residues. In nucleotides, the CDR3 is TGTGCCAGTAGTATCACATCTTGGGAGACCCAGTACTTC. It specifies CASSITSWETQYF.

The rearrangement joins TRBV4-3 to TRBJ1-2; D is perhaps TRBD1 (6 bases). The CDR3 has 14 residues. CDR1 and CDR2 (germline): LGHNA, YSLEER. Trimming removed 3 bases at V and 7 bases at J, with 15 bases between. This CDR3 reads CASSHGTGSRGYTF. The CDR3 DNA is TGCGCCAGCAGCCATGGAACAGGGAGTCGTGGCTACACCTTC.

J is TRBJ2-5 and V is TRBV19; D is undetermined. The CDR3 is 15 residues long. The ends were cut back, 5 bases at V and 1 base at J, with 14 bases in the middle. CDR1 LNHDA and CDR2 SQIVND come from the germline V gene (reference sequence). CDR3 nucleotides: TGTGCCAGTAGTCCTAACGGGTGGCTCCAAGAGACCCAGTACTTC. Translating gives CASSPNGWLQETQYF.

The chain is built from TRBV11-3 and TRBJ2-5; possible D gene TRBD1, 6 bases. V dropped 5 bases and J dropped 0 bases, with 10 bases sitting between them. CDR1 is SGHNT, CDR2 YENEEA, per germline. The CDR3 runs to 14 residues. Written as DNA, the CDR3 is TGTGCCAGCAGCACTCGACAGGACCAAGAGACCCAGTACTTC. Translated, it gives CASSTRQDQETQYF.

The gene calls are TRBV5-5 and TRBJ1-2; D unresolved. The V gene lost 0 bases and the J gene lost 4 bases, with 4 bases spanning the gap. The germline CDR1 and CDR2 sequences are SGHKS and YYEKEE (reference sequence). This CDR3 is built from 12 residues. Written as DNA, the CDR3 is TGTGCCAGCAGCTTGGGAGCCTATGGCTACACCTTC. Encoded protein: CASSLGAYGYTF. Looking up the rest from reference TRBV5-5 and TRBJ1-2 gives the full variable domain: DAGVTQSPTHLIKTRGQQVTLRCSPISGHKSVSWYQQVLGQGPQFIFQYYEKEERGRGNFPDRFSARQFPNYSSELNVNALLLGDSALYLCASSLGAYGYTFGSGTRLTVV.

CDR3 amino acids: CASSAMTAANYGYTF. The CDR3 DNA sequence: TGTGCCAGCAGCGCGATGACAGCAGCTAACTATGGCTACACCTTC. The chain employs TRBV5-5 and TRBJ1-2; D perhaps matches TRBD1 (5 bases). Germline V gives CDR1 SGHKS, CDR2 YYEKEE (reference sequence). The V end was cut by 4 bases, the J end by 0 bases, with 13 bases between. The CDR3 spans 15 residues.

The rearrangement uses TRBV7-8 and TRBJ1-1, with D maybe TRBD1 (6 bases). The CDR3 is 14 amino acids. V lost 4 bases and J lost 6, with 15 bases in between. Per germline, CDR1 SGHVS and CDR2 FQNEAQ. The CDR3 bases are TGTGCCAGCAGCTCCGGGGCAGGGGTCGCTGAAGCTTTCTTT. Protein product: CASSSGAGVAEAFF.

This clone was recorded once. V usage is TRBV7-2 and J usage is TRBJ1-1, with 9 positions matching TRBD1. V shed 2 bases, J shed 6 bases, and the junction held 13 bases outside the gene matches. The CDR3 runs to 17 residues. CDR1 is SGHTA and CDR2 is FQGNSA in the germline V gene. The CDR3, as DNA: TGTGCCAGCAGCTTACTGGGTACCGGGACAGGGTATTCTGAAGCTTTCTTT. Amino acids: CASSLLGTGTGYSEAFF. The full variable domain, in which reference TRBV7-2 and TRBJ1-1 provide the parts outside the CDR3, is GAGVSQSPSNKVTEKGKDVELRCDPISGHTALYWYRQSLGQGLEFLIYFQGNSAPDKSGLPSDRFSAERTGGSVSTLTIQRTQQEDSAVYLCASSLLGTGTGYSEAFFGQGTRLTVV.